The clone carrying this TCR beta chain was seen only a few times. Germline V gene lookup returns CDR1 MGHRA and CDR2 YSYEKL. The V and J ends lost 1 base and 8 bases respectively, with 8 bases between them. The CDR3 extends over 13 amino acids. The data derive from a study of blood T cell repertoires in COVID-19. Individuals drawn from around 24 US areas were about 18 to 90 years old. Clinical histories supplied by participants themselves formed the basis of cohort assignment. Among Cohort 3 donors, those recovered had two negative PCRs, clearance, or symptom resolution. Some clones are missing from TCRdb's copy, which holds only in-frame ones; the method was immunoSEQ multiplex PCR. The sample has approximately 170,000 clones, approximately 80% seen once.

The sequenced sample consisted of PBMCs or T cells enriched from blood (not recorded which). This receptor was taken from a man in his forties who had recovered from COVID-19. The chain links TRBV4-1 to TRBJ1-4, with unresolved D. The CDR3 loop is CASSQAVREKLFF. The CDR3 nucleotides read TGCGCCAGCAGCCAAGCTGTACGGGAAAAACTGTTTTTT.